These T cell receptor beta chains were read from a single sample in a study of blood T cell repertoires in COVID-19. The table came from immunoSEQ multiplex PCR; TCRdb's copy has only in-frame clones and leaves some out. The data show some 230,000 clones, about 86% seen once. Source material: peripheral blood. All receptors derive from a woman aged 30 to 39 who had recovered from COVID-19. Each CDR3 is given with its conserved first and last residue. D genes are given only for firm matches. Expanded clones are given a class, and other clones once, few, many or no size at all.

cdr3_nt | cdr3_aa | d_call | j_call | clone_size | v_call
TGTGCCAGCAGTTTCGTAGTCAATGAGCAGTTCTTC | CASSFVVNEQFF | . | TRBJ2-1 | . | TRBV12-3/TRBV12-4
TGTGCCAGCAGTCGAAATCCACTTATAGACAGGAATCAGCCCCAGCATTTT | CASSRNPLIDRNQPQHF | . | TRBJ1-5 | . | TRBV28
TGTGCCAGCAGTTTAAGGGGTGGCAAAAACATTCAGTACTTC | CASSLRGGKNIQYF | . | TRBJ2-4 | . | TRBV28
TGTGCCAGCAGTGCCGGGGGAAGCTCAGCTAGCACAGATACGCAGTATTTT | CASSAGGSSASTDTQYF | . | TRBJ2-3 | . | TRBV6-1
TGTGCCAGCAGCCAAGGCGACATGTACTATGGCTACACCTTC | CASSQGDMYYGYTF | . | TRBJ1-2 | . | TRBV3-1/TRBV3-2
TGTGCCACCAGCACCGCAGGGTTCAATGAGCAGTTCTTC | CATSTAGFNEQFF | . | TRBJ2-1 | . | TRBV15
TGTGCCATCAGGGCTAATCAGGGGCAAGGGACTGGAAACACCATATATTTT | CAIRANQGQGTGNTIYF | . | TRBJ1-3 | . | TRBV10-3
TGTGCCAGCAGCTTCAATGCAGGGATCACTGAAGCTTTCTTT | CASSFNAGITEAFF | . | TRBJ1-1 | . | TRBV7-9
TGTGCCAGCAGCTTAATGGGCGCGGGCACCGGGGAGCTGTTTTTT | CASSLMGAGTGELFF | . | TRBJ2-2 | . | TRBV7-3
TGTGCCAGCAGCCTACGACAGCTCTCTGGAAACACCATATATTTT | CASSLRQLSGNTIYF | . | TRBJ1-3 | . | TRBV3-1/TRBV3-2
TGCGCCAGCAGTCCGGACAGGGGAAGAGGGACTGAAGCTTTCTTT | CASSPDRGRGTEAFF | TRBD1 | TRBJ1-1 | . | TRBV5-1
TGTGCCAGCAGCTTCAGTCAGCCCCAGCATTTT | CASSFSQPQHF | . | TRBJ1-5 | . | TRBV7-3
TGTGCCAGCAGCCAAGTCGCGGGGGCAGGTGAAAAACTGTTTTTT | CASSQVAGAGEKLFF | . | TRBJ1-4 | once | TRBV3-1/TRBV3-2
TGCGCCAGCAGTGAGAACAGCGAGCAGTACTTC | CASSENSEQYF | . | TRBJ2-7 | . | TRBV10-1
TGTGCCAGCCAAAACCAGGGACTAGCGGGAGACGAGCAGTACTTC | CASQNQGLAGDEQYF | TRBD2 | TRBJ2-7 | . | TRBV28
TGTGCCAGCAGCGGATTCTATCGAGCCGGGGAGCTGTTTTTT | CASSGFYRAGELFF | . | TRBJ2-2 | . | TRBV9
TGTGCCAGCAGCCCCGGACAGAATCAGCCCCAGCATTTT | CASSPGQNQPQHF | . | TRBJ1-5 | . | TRBV3-1/TRBV3-2
TGTGCCAGCAGTTACGGGCAGGGTACTTTGTACACTGAAGCTTTCTTT | CASSYGQGTLYTEAFF | . | TRBJ1-1 | . | TRBV6-5
TGCGCCAGCAGTGATGACAGGGGACCATCCTACGAGCAGTACTTC | CASSDDRGPSYEQYF | TRBD1 | TRBJ2-7 | . | TRBV10-1
TGTGCCAGCAGTGAAAGTCCCCTCGGAGGCGCTAACTATGGCTACACCTTC | CASSESPLGGANYGYTF | . | TRBJ1-2 | once | TRBV2
TGTGCCATCAGTGAGACAGGGGGCACTGAAGCTTTCTTT | CAISETGGTEAFF | TRBD1 | TRBJ1-1 | . | TRBV10-3
TGTGCCAGCAGCTTGAGTCGGACAGACTACAATGAGCAGTTCTTC | CASSLSRTDYNEQFF | . | TRBJ2-1 | . | TRBV7-9
TGCGCCAGCAGCAAACCTGACAGGGGGTCTCTCGCCGAGCAGTACTTC | CASSKPDRGSLAEQYF | TRBD1 | TRBJ2-7 | once | TRBV5-1
TGCGCCAGCAGGCGTGGACAGGATACTAACTATGGCTACACCTTC | CASRRGQDTNYGYTF | TRBD1 | TRBJ1-2 | . | TRBV5-1
TGTGCCAGCAGTGAACAGGGTCTAGCGGGCACTGAGACCCAGTACTTC | CASSEQGLAGTETQYF | TRBD2 | TRBJ2-5 | . | TRBV2
TGTGCCAGCAGTTCTTACACGACCTACGAGCAGTACTTC | CASSSYTTYEQYF | . | TRBJ2-7 | . | TRBV6-5
TGTGCCAGCAGTCCTTACCATCGAGGACTCCAAGAGACCCAGTACTTC | CASSPYHRGLQETQYF | . | TRBJ2-5 | . | TRBV28
TGTGCCAGCAGCTCGACCCCGGGACAGACGATTTACGAGCAGTACTTC | CASSSTPGQTIYEQYF | TRBD1 | TRBJ2-7 | once | TRBV7-9
TGTGCCAGCAGTGGATCGTCGCGGCTAGCAACTAATGAAAAACTGTTTTTT | CASSGSSRLATNEKLFF | . | TRBJ1-4 | . | TRBV2
TGTGCCAGCAGCCAAGACCCGGGAGGTATGGCAGATACGCAGTATTTT | CASSQDPGGMADTQYF | TRBD2 | TRBJ2-3 | once | TRBV3-1/TRBV3-2
TGCGCCAGCAGCCGCGGGGGGGTCGACGAGCAGTACTTC | CASSRGGVDEQYF | TRBD2 | TRBJ2-7 | . | TRBV4-1
TGTGCCAGCTCACCAGGGGGGGTGGCGGAAGCTTTCTTT | CASSPGGVAEAFF | . | TRBJ1-1 | . | TRBV18
TGTGCCTGGAACGAAGCGGGAGTGACGGATACGCAGTATTTT | CAWNEAGVTDTQYF | TRBD2 | TRBJ2-3 | . | TRBV30
TGTGCAAGTCGCTCGGGTCCTGAAGTGGGGCAGGGTCACACCGAGCAGTACTTC | CASRSGPEVGQGHTEQYF | . | TRBJ2-7 | . | TRBV12-2
TGTGCCAGCAGTTTGTCTAGCGGGCTTTACGAGCAGTACTTC | CASSLSSGLYEQYF | TRBD2 | TRBJ2-7 | . | TRBV28
TGTGCCAGCAGCCTCCAGGGGATGCTCGACGAGCAGTACTTC | CASSLQGMLDEQYF | . | TRBJ2-7 | . | TRBV3-1/TRBV3-2
TGTGCCAGCACCTTGACTAGCGGGACAGAGACCCAGTACTTC | CASTLTSGTETQYF | TRBD2 | TRBJ2-5 | . | TRBV27
TGTGCCAGCAGTTTTACCGGGACAGGGGCAGAGACCCAGTACTTC | CASSFTGTGAETQYF | TRBD1 | TRBJ2-5 | . | TRBV28
TGTGCCTCCAAAACCGGGACAGGGGACTCACCCCTCCACTTT | CASKTGTGDSPLHF | TRBD1 | TRBJ1-6 | . | TRBV27